The present TCR beta chain was sequenced within a study of identical twins. Via MiXCR, TCRdb re-called the 5' RACE reads, giving one row per CDR3 protein. The sample has approximately 210,000 distinct CDR3 sequences; around a tenth are singletons. This clonotype was detected many times. The CDR3 covers 14 residues. Trimming took 8 bases from V and 4 from J; bases not matched to a gene: 9. Germline V gene sequence: CDR1 SQVTM, CDR2 ANQGSEA. The material sequenced was memory (CD45RO+) T cells sorted from blood. The sequence came from a woman younger than 30 in good health. The chain couples TRBV29-1 to TRBJ2-1; TRBD2 agrees at 9 bases. For the CDR3, the DNA is TGCAGCTCCAGTGGGACTAGCCCTTACAATGAGCAGTTCTTC. It specifies CSSSGTSPYNEQFF.